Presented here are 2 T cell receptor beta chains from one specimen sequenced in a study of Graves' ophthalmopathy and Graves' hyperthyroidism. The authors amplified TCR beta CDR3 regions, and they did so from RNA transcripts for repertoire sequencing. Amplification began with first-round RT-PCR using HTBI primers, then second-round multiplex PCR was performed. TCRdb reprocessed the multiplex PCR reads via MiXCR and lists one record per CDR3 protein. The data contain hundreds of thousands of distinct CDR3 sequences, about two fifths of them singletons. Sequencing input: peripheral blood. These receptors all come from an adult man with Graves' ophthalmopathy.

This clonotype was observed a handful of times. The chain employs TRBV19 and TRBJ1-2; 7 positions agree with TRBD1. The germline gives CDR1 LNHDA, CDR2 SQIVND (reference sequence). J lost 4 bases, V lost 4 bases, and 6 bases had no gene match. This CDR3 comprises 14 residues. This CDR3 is CASSKEGQFYGYTF. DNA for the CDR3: TGTGCCAGTAGTAAGGAGGGACAGTTCTATGGCTACACCTTC.

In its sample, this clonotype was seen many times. The CDR3 nucleotides read TGTGCCAGTAGACGGGACGGATTATACAATCAGCCCCAGCATTTT. Translation gives CASRRDGLYNQPQHF. The chain is built from TRBV19 and TRBJ1-5; D possibly corresponds to TRBD1 (5 bases). V lost 6 bases and J lost 3, with 15 bases in between. Germline CDR1 and CDR2: LNHDA and SQIVND (reference sequence). The CDR3 runs to 15 residues.